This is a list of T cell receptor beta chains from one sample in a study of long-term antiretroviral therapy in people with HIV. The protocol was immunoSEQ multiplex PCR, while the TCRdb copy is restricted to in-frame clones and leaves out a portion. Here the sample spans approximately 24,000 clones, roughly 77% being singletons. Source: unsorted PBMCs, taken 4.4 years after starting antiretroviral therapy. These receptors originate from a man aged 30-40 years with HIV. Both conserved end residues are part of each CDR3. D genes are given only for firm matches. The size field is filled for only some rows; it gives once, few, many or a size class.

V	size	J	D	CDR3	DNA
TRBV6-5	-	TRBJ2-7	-	CASSYSSGAETYEQYF	TGTGCCAGCAGTTACTCAAGTGGGGCGGAAACCTACGAGCAGTACTTC
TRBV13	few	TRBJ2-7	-	CASSSSVAYEQYF	TGTGCCAGCAGCTCCTCGGTGGCCTACGAGCAGTACTTC
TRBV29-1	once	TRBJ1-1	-	CSAVGRIGGTEAFF	TGCAGCGCCGTAGGCAGGATAGGGGGCACTGAAGCTTTCTTT
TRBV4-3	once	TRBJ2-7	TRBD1	CASSQERGTGRDEQYF	TGCGCCAGCAGCCAAGAGAGGGGGACAGGGCGAGACGAGCAGTACTTC
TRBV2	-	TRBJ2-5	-	CGVDGGQETQYF	TGTGGAGTGGATGGGGGCCAAGAGACCCAGTACTTC
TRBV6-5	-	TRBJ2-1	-	CASSPQAAYNEQFF	TGTGCCAGCAGCCCCCAGGCAGCCTACAATGAGCAGTTCTTC
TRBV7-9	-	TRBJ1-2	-	CASSPLSRANYGYTF	TGTGCCAGCAGCCCTCTCTCCCGCGCTAACTATGGCTACACCTTC
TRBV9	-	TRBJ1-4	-	CASSVAGNEKLFF	TGTGCCAGCAGCGTAGCCGGGAATGAAAAACTGTTTTTT
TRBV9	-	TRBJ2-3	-	CASSVGASWTDTQYF	TGTGCCAGCAGCGTAGGTGCGTCGTGGACAGATACGCAGTATTTT
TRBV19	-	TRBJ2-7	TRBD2	CASSVTSGEPYEQYF	TGTGCCAGTAGTGTGACTAGCGGGGAACCCTACGAGCAGTACTTC
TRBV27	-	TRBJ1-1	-	CASSSGPSGTEAFF	TGTGCCAGCAGTTCGGGGCCCTCGGGCACTGAAGCTTTCTTT
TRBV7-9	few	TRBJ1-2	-	CASSSRVILGYTF	TGTGCCAGCAGCTCACGGGTGATCCTTGGCTACACCTTC
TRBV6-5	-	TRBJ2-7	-	CASSYTGNEQYF	TGTGCCAGCAGTTACACAGGGAACGAGCAGTACTTC
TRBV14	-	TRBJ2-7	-	CASSQVAGVSYEQYF	TGTGCCAGCAGCCAAGTGGCAGGGGTTTCCTACGAGCAGTACTTC
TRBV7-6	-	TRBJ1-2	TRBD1	CASSLQGAYYGYTF	TGTGCCAGCAGCTTACAGGGGGCGTACTATGGCTACACCTTC
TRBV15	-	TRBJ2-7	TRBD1	CATSRDRTGGYEQYF	TGTGCCACCAGCAGAGATAGGACAGGGGGCTACGAGCAGTACTTC
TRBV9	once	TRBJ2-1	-	CASSARSNEQFF	TGTGCCAGCAGCGCCCGGAGTAATGAGCAGTTCTTC
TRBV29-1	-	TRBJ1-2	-	CSVVQGERKGYTF	TGCAGCGTTGTGCAGGGCGAACGAAAAGGCTACACCTTC
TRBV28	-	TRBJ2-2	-	CASTPTAANTGELFF	TGTGCCAGCACCCCGACAGCAGCGAACACCGGGGAGCTGTTTTTT
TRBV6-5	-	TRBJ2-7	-	CASSRPRNEQYF	TGTGCCAGCAGTAGGCCCAGGAACGAGCAGTACTTC
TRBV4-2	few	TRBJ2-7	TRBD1	CASSQLRRTGDLYSYEQYF	TGTGCCAGCAGCCAGCTACGCCGGACAGGCGACCTATATTCCTACGAGCAGTACTTC
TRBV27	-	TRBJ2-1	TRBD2	CASSTSGGAYNEQFF	TGTGCCAGCAGTACTAGCGGGGGTGCCTACAATGAGCAGTTCTTC
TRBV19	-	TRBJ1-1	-	CASSTGRRMNTEAFF	TGTGCCAGTAGTACGGGTAGACGCATGAACACTGAAGCTTTCTTT
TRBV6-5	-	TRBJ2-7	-	CASSFGYEQYF	TGTGCCAGCAGTTTCGGATACGAGCAGTACTTC
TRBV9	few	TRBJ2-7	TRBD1	CASSLNPTGVPSYEQYF	TGTGCCAGCAGCCTTAACCCAACAGGGGTCCCCTCCTACGAGCAGTACTTC
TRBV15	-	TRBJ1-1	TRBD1	CATSSIQGRGEAFF	TGTGCCACCAGCAGTATACAGGGGAGGGGTGAAGCTTTCTTT
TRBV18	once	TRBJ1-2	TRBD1	CASSPQGADYGYTF	TGTGCCAGCTCACCACAGGGGGCGGACTATGGCTACACCTTC
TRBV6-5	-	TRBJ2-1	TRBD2	CASSTSGSSYNEQFF	TGTGCCAGCAGTACCAGCGGGAGCTCCTACAATGAGCAGTTCTTC
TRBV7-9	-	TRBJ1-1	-	CASSHWTVGLTEAFF	TGTGCCAGCAGCCACTGGACAGTAGGGCTCACTGAAGCTTTCTTT
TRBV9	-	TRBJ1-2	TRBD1	CASSVGGTGGLGYTF	TGTGCCAGCAGCGTGGGGGGGACAGGGGGTCTTGGCTACACCTTC
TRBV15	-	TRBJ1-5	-	CATSREGAGQPQHF	TGTGCCACCAGCAGAGAGGGGGCCGGTCAGCCCCAGCATTTT
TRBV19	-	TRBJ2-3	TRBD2	CASSPAWGLAGTDTQYF	TGTGCCAGTAGCCCGGCATGGGGACTAGCGGGCACAGATACGCAGTATTTT
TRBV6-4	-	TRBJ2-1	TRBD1	CASSDGTGGLEQFF	TGTGCCAGCAGTGATGGGACAGGGGGCCTTGAGCAGTTCTTC
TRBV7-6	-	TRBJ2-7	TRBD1	CASSLGDRDFNEQYF	TGTGCCAGCAGCTTAGGGGACAGGGATTTCAACGAGCAGTACTTC
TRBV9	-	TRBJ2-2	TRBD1	CASSYPDRVNTGELFF	TGTGCCAGCAGTTACCCCGACAGGGTTAACACCGGGGAGCTGTTTTTT
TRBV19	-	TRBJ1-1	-	CASSTPPGNTEAFF	TGTGCCAGTAGTACCCCCCCGGGGAACACTGAAGCTTTCTTT
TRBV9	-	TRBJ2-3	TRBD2	CASSKTSGADTQYF	TGTGCCAGCAGCAAGACTAGCGGGGCAGATACGCAGTATTTT
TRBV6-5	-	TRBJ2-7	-	CASSYEDNSYEQYF	TGTGCCAGCAGTTACGAGGACAACTCCTACGAGCAGTACTTC
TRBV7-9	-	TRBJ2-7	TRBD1	CASSPLGQTYEQYF	TGTGCCAGCAGCCCCCTGGGACAGACCTACGAGCAGTACTTC
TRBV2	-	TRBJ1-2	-	CASSQGRGPYGYTF	TGTGCCAGCTCCCAGGGAAGGGGCCCTTATGGCTACACCTTC
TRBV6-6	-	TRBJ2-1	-	CASSYPNEQFF	TGTGCCAGCAGTTACCCCAATGAGCAGTTCTTC
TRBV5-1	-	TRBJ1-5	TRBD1	CASSLLPEQGQPQHF	TGCGCCAGCAGCTTGTTACCAGAACAGGGGCAGCCCCAGCATTTT
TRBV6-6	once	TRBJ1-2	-	CASSYRPGSDGYTF	TGTGCCAGCAGTTACCGCCCAGGGTCTGATGGCTACACCTTC
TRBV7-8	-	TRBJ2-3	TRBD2	CASSSWVRASGRLGTDTQYF	TGTGCCAGCAGCTCTTGGGTCAGGGCTAGCGGGAGGCTGGGCACAGATACGCAGTATTTT
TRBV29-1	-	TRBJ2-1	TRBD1	CSVEDPLGQGHHNEQFF	TGCAGCGTTGAAGATCCGTTGGGACAGGGGCACCACAATGAGCAGTTCTTC
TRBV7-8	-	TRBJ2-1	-	CASSLQGLSLGNEQFF	TGTGCCAGCAGCTTACAGGGACTCAGTTTAGGCAATGAGCAGTTCTTC
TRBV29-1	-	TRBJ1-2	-	CSVEEGHHYGYTF	TGCAGCGTTGAGGAGGGACACCACTATGGCTACACCTTC
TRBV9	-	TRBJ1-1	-	CASSAGDLTEAFF	TGTGCCAGCAGCGCCGGAGACCTCACTGAAGCTTTCTTT
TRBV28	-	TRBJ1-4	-	CASSLEGATNEKLFF	TGTGCCAGCAGTTTAGAGGGGGCAACTAATGAAAAACTGTTTTTT
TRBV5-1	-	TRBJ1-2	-	CASSFGGGYGYTF	TGCGCCAGCAGCTTCGGTGGGGGGTATGGCTACACCTTC
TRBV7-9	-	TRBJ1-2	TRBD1	CASSLGSGDSNYGYTF	TGTGCCAGCAGCTTAGGGTCGGGGGACAGTAACTATGGCTACACCTTC
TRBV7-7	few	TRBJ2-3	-	CASSFRQTDTQYF	TGTGCTAGCAGCTTTCGACAGACAGATACGCAGTATTTT
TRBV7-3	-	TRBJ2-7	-	CASSLNRDYEQYF	TGTGCCAGCAGCTTAAACAGGGACTACGAGCAGTACTTC
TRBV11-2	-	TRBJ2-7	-	CASSLVSGQTYEQYF	TGTGCCAGCAGCTTAGTCAGCGGACAGACCTACGAGCAGTACTTC
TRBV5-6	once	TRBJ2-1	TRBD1	CASSFFTEGQVSNEQFF	TGTGCCAGCAGCTTTTTTACGGAGGGACAGGTGAGCAATGAGCAGTTCTTC
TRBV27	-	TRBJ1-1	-	CASSPPDRNTEAFF	TGTGCCAGCAGTCCCCCCGACAGGAACACTGAAGCTTTCTTT
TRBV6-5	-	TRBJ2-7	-	CASRRDSDNEQYF	TGTGCCAGCAGGCGGGACAGCGACAACGAGCAGTACTTC